The clone carrying this T cell receptor (beta chain) was counted a single time. The record originates from a study of shared clonotypes between healthy human individuals. On sorted subsets, replicate PCRs used 200 to 250 ng DNA, or around 30,000 T cell genomes. Some clones are missing from TCRdb's copy, which holds only in-frame ones; the method was immunoSEQ multiplex PCR. The top ten hold 0.14% of the sample, which has roughly 2.6 million clones, more than 80% seen once. CDR3 size: 19 residues. V dropped 1 base and J dropped 0 bases, with 25 bases sitting between them. CDR1 is SQVTM, CDR2 ANQGSEA, per germline.

This chain connects TRBV29-1 to TRBJ2-7, with a tentative D call TRBD2 (6 bases). The sequenced sample was naive CD4+ T cells sorted from blood. Subset here: CD45RA+ positively selected. This clonotype was obtained from a man aged 18 to 30 in good health. The CDR3 nucleotides are TGCAGCGTTGAAGTCTCGAGCCGCGGGGCTGGAGGATTCTCCTACGAGCAGTACTTC. This codes for CSVEVSSRGAGGFSYEQYF.